Presented here are 16 T cell receptor beta chains from one specimen sequenced in a study of tumor and adjacent non-tumor tissue in lung cancer. TCRbeta libraries were built with three rounds of nested PCR, modified from ARM-PCR. One entry per CDR3 protein, called by TCRdb with MiXCR from the multiplex PCR reads. The top ten clones hold 45% to 55% of a sample with 43,000 or so distinct CDR3 sequences, more than 50% of them seen once. This sample's RNA came from whole unsorted tissue. Distant lung tissue was collected more than 3 cm away from the tumor edge. The sample taken for sequencing was distant non-tumor lung tissue. All receptors derive from a man over 45 with non-small cell lung cancer.

This clonotype was seen ten or more times. DNA for the CDR3: TGTGCCAGCAGCTTACGACAGGTGAACACTGAAGCTTTCTTT. Encoded protein: CASSLRQVNTEAFF. The gene calls are TRBV11-2 and TRBJ1-1; TRBD1 is a possible D gene (6 bases). The germline V gene encodes CDR1 SGHAT and CDR2 FQNNGV. Deletions cut 2 bases from V and 0 bases from J, with 7 bases between. This CDR3 has 14 amino acids.

As to this clonotype: At one end, the junction sequence differs from germline, possibly due to a read error. The chain links TRBV6-6 to TRBJ1-1; the match to TRBD1 covers 9 bases. CDR3 length: 13 amino acids. From germline, CDR1 is MNHNY and CDR2 SVGAGI (reference sequence). Here the CDR3 DNA reads TGTGTCAGCCTACAGGGGGCGAGGATTGAAGCTTTCTTT. It specifies CVSLQGARIEAFF.

The table lists this clonotype with many counts. The chain couples TRBV10-3 to TRBJ2-5, with D unclear. Germline V CDR1 and CDR2: ENHRY, SYGVKD. The CDR3 runs 13 residues. V lost 5 bases and J lost 3, with 10 bases in between. The CDR3 loop is CAISRQREETQYF. The CDR3 nucleotides read TGTGCCATCAGTAGGCAGCGCGAAGAGACCCAGTACTTC.

For this clonotype: This may stem from a read error, because a much larger clone lies one nucleotide away. This rearrangement joins TRBV28 to TRBJ1-5, with D hard to call. Germline CDR1 and CDR2: MDHEN and SYDVKM. The CDR3 consists of 15 residues. CDR3 loop: CVSSLSLGSRQPQHF. The CDR3 bases are TGTGTCAGCAGTTTATCATTAGGGTCGCGTCAGCCCCAGCATTTT.

This clonotype was counted many times. J is TRBJ2-1 and V is TRBV24-1; TRBD1 is a possible D gene (6 bases). Between the trimmed V and J ends, which lost 9 bases and 7 bases, there was a span of 12 bases. The CDR3 contains 12 residues. The V gene's germline CDR1 is KGHDR and CDR2 SFDVKD. The CDR3 nucleotides are TGTGCCACCTCATTTAGGGGGAATGAGCAGTTCTTC. Translation gives CATSFRGNEQFF.

As regards this clonotype: A much more abundant neighbour one base away suggests this may be a read error. The rearrangement uses TRBV30 and TRBJ2-3; D is uncertain. V was shortened by 3 bases and J by 10 bases, with 14 bases between the two germline ends. CDR1 and CDR2 (germline): GTSNPN, SVGIG (reference sequence). The CDR3 extends over 12 amino acids. The CDR3 region has the DNA TGTGCCTGGAGACCCCAGCTGGTGGCGCAGTATTTT. Translating gives CAWRPQLVAQYF.

This clonotype was seen at least ten times. The chain joins TRBV29-1 to TRBJ2-5; D is ambiguous. This CDR3 region has 12 residues. V lost 8 bases and J 1 base, leaving 11 bases between the germline ends. Germline CDR1 is SQVTM and CDR2 is ANQGSEA. The CDR3 protein is CSYSPGQETQYF. The CDR3 DNA sequence: TGCAGCTACAGTCCAGGCCAAGAGACCCAGTACTTC.

The V gene is TRBV29-1, the J gene TRBJ2-3; tentative D call: TRBD2 (6 bases). Looked up from germline, CDR1 is SQVTM and CDR2 is ANQGSEA. The CDR3 covers 15 residues. The CDR3 region has the DNA TGCAGTGCCGCGCTAACCGGGAGTCTCACAGATACGCAGTATTTT. It yields the protein CSAALTGSLTDTQYF.

The sample holds a few counts of this clonotype. A read error may be the cause here, since a much bigger clone is one base away. The rearrangement uses TRBV28 and TRBJ2-7; a possible D gene is TRBD1 (6 bases). CDR1 and CDR2 (germline): MDHEN, SYDVKM. CDR3 length equals 16 residues. Trimming took off 5 bases at V and 0 bases at J, with 17 bases between the two ends. The CDR3 DNA is TGTGCCAGCAGTCCCCCCGGAGACAGGAGCTCCTACGAGCAGTACTTC. This codes for CASSPPGDRSSYEQYF.

V is TRBV6-1 and J is TRBJ1-5; maybe TRBD1 (6 bases). The CDR3 spans 15 residues. Germline values: CDR1 MNHNS, CDR2 SASEGT. The V and J ends lost 7 bases and 6 bases respectively, with 19 bases between them. Here the CDR3 reads CASTLGRGASQPQHF. As DNA, the CDR3 is TGTGCCAGCACCTTGGGACGGGGGGCGAGTCAGCCCCAGCATTTT.

Concerning this clonotype: Without the conserved terminal phenylalanine or tryptophan, this CDR3 likely stems from a read error. The chain uses TRBV28 and TRBJ2-3; D is undetermined. Germline-derived CDR1 and CDR2 are MDHEN and SYDVKM. This CDR3 has 12 residues. For the CDR3, the DNA is TGTGCCATCAGTTCCGAGATGGATACGCAGTATTAT. Protein: CAISSEMDTQYY.

A word on this clonotype: The junction shows a germline mismatch at one end, possibly a read error. The V and J genes are TRBV4-1 and TRBJ2-3, with 11 bases identical to TRBD2. CDR3 length equals 16 residues. Germline loops: CDR1 MGHRA, CDR2 YSYEKL. The CDR3 sequence: CASSLELAGDLDTQYF. The CDR3 DNA follows: TGCGCCAGCAGCCTAGAACTAGCGGGAGACTTGGATACACAGTATTTT.

V and J are TRBV11-2 and TRBJ2-7; D is unclear. V was cut by 8 bases and J by 3 bases, with 14 bases left in between. This CDR3 region has 13 residues. Germline V gene sequence: CDR1 SGHAT, CDR2 FQNNGV. CDR3 protein: CASLQSTHYEQYF. DNA for the CDR3: TGTGCCAGCTTACAGTCAACCCACTACGAGCAGTACTTC.

Regarding this clonotype: A much larger clone is a single base away; this may be a read error. The V call is TRBV30, the J call TRBJ1-4; 10 bases are a match to TRBD1. Per germline, CDR1 GTSNPN and CDR2 SVGIG (reference sequence). The CDR3 has 14 amino acids. The J segment lost 6 bases and the V segment lost 4 bases, leaving 5 bases of the junction unmatched. CDR3: CAWNSGTGDEKLFF. CDR3 bases: TGTGCCTGGAATAGCGGGACAGGGGATGAAAAACTGTTTTTT.

Many counts were recorded for this clonotype. The chain has TRBV7-8 and TRBJ2-7, with 8 bases that match TRBD2. The junction had 7 bases not matched to a gene; V was cut back by 3 bases and J by 6 bases. CDR3 length: 14 residues. Germline V CDR1 and CDR2: SGHVS, FQNEAQ. CDR3 in DNA: TGTGCCAGCAGCTTTTTAGCGGGGCCGGGCGAGCAGTACTTC. Its translation is CASSFLAGPGEQYF.

Points on this clonotype: The junction shows a germline mismatch at one end, possibly a read error. The V call is TRBV6-5, the J call TRBJ1-5; D is unresolved. The CDR3 length is 15 residues. The germline CDR1 and CDR2 sequences are MNHEY and SVGAGI. For the CDR3, the DNA is TGTGCCAACAGTTACACGAGGGTCAGTTCGCAGCTCCAGCACTTT. It specifies CANSYTRVSSQLQHF.